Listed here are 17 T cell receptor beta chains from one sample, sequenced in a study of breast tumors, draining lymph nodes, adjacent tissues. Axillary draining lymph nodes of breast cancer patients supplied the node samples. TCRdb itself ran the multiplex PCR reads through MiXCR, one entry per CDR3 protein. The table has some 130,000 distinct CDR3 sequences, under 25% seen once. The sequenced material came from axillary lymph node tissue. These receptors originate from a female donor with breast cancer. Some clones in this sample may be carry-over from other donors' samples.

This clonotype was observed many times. CDR3 in amino acids: CASSITGTSGRLEDTQYF. The CDR3 DNA is TGTGCCAGTAGTATCACCGGGACTAGCGGGAGGTTGGAAGATACGCAGTATTTT. The rearrangement uses TRBV19 and TRBJ2-3, with 15 bases aligning to TRBD2. CDR1 is LNHDA, CDR2 SQIVND, per germline (reference sequence). The trim removed 3 bases at V and 5 bases at J, leaving 9 bases unmatched. The CDR3 length is 18 residues. The full variable domain, in which reference TRBV19 and TRBJ2-3 provide the parts outside the CDR3, is DGGITQSPKYLFRKEGQNVTLSCEQNLNHDAMYWYRQDPGQGLRLIYYSQIVNDFQKGDIAEGYSVSREKKESFPLTVTSAQKNPTAFYLCASSITGTSGRLEDTQYFGPGTRLTVL.

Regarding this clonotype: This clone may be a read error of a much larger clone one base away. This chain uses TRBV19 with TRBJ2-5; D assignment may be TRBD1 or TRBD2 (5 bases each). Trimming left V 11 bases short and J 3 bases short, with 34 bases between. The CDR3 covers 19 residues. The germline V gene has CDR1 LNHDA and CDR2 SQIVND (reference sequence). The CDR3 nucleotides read TGTGCCGGCAAGGGGAACTTGAACCAAGCGGATTTAGCCAAAGAGACCCAGTACTTC. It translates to CAGKGNLNQADLAKETQYF. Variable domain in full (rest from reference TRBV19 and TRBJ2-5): DGGITQSPKYLFRKEGQNVTLSCEQNLNHDAMYWYRQDPGQGLRLIYYSQIVNDFQKGDIAEGYSVSREKKESFPLTVTSAQKNPTAFYLCAGKGNLNQADLAKETQYFGPGTRLLVL.

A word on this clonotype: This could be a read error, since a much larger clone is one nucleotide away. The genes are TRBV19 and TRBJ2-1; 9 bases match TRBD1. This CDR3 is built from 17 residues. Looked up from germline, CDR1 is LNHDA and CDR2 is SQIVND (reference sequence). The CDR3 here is CASSSEPGQGAYSEQFF. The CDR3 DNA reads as TGTGCCAGTAGTTCAGAACCGGGACAGGGAGCCTACAGTGAGCAGTTCTTC.

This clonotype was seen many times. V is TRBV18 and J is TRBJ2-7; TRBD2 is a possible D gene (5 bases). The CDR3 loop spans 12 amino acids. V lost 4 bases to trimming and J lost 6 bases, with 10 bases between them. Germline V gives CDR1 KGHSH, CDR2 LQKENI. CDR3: CASSQQRSEQYF. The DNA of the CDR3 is TGTGCCAGCTCACAACAGCGGAGCGAGCAGTACTTC.

This CDR3 is CASRGGTGETYEQYF. The CDR3 DNA follows: TGTGCCAGCAGGGGAGGGACGGGGGAAACCTACGAGCAGTACTTC. This chain connects TRBV28 to TRBJ2-7; TRBD2 agrees at 7 bases. The CDR3 totals 15 residues. V shed 6 bases, J shed 2 bases, and the junction held 10 bases outside the gene matches. Per germline, CDR1 MDHEN and CDR2 SYDVKM.

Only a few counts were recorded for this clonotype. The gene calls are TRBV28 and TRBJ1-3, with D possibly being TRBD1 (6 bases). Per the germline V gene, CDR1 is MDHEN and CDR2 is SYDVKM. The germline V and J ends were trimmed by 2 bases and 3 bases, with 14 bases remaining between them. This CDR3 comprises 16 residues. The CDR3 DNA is TGTGCCAGCAGTTTAGGGCAGGGGATATTTGGAAACACCATATATTTT. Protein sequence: CASSLGQGIFGNTIYF.

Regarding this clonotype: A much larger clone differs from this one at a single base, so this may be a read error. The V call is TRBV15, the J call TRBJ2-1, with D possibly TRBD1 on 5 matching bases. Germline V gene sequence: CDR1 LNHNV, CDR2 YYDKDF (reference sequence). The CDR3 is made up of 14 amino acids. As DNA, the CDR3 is TGTGCCACCATGTCAGGGCCGGCCCACAATGGGCAGTTCTTC. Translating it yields CATMSGPAHNGQFF.

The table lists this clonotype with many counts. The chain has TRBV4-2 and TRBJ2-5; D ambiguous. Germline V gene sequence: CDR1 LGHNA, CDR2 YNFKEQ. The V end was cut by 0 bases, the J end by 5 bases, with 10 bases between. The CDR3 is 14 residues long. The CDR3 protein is CASSQDVQVETQYF. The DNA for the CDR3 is TGTGCCAGCAGCCAAGATGTCCAGGTGGAGACCCAGTACTTC.

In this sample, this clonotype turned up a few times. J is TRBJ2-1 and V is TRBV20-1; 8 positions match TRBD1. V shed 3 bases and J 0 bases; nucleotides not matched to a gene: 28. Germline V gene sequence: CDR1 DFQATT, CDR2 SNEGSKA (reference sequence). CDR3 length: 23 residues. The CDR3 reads CSASSRKADRVFFPISSYNEQFF. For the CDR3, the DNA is TGCAGTGCTAGTTCCCGGAAAGCGGACAGGGTTTTTTTTCCAATCAGCTCCTACAATGAGCAGTTCTTC.

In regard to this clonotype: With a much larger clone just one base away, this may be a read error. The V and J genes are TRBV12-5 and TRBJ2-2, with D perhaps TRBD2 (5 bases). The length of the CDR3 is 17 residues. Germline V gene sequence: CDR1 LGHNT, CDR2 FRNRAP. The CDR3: CASGLGLNGASTGKLFF. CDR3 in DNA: TGTGCTAGTGGTTTGGGACTGAACGGCGCCAGCACCGGGAAGCTGTTTTTT.

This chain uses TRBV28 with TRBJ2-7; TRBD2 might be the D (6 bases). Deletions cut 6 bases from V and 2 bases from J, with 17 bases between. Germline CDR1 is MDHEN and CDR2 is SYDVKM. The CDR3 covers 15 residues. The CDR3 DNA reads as TGTGCCAGCAGCTCTGGACGGGGGAGCGCCTACGAGCAGTACTTC. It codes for CASSSGRGSAYEQYF.

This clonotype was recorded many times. The CDR3 region is CASSLDPGISSPLHF. As DNA, the CDR3 is TGTGCCAGCAGCTTGGATCCAGGGATAAGTTCACCCCTCCACTTT. The chain combines TRBV5-4 with TRBJ1-6; D is perhaps TRBD1 (5 bases). The ends were cut back, 0 bases at V and 9 bases at J, with 13 bases in the middle. This CDR3 has 15 amino acids. Germline V gene sequence: CDR1 SGHNT, CDR2 YYREEE (reference sequence).

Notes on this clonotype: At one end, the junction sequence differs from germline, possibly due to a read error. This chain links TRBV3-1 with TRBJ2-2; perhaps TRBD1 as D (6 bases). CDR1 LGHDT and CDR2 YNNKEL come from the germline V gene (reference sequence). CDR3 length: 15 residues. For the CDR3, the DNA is TGTGCCAGCAACCAACAGGGCGCCAACACCGGGGAGCTGTTTTTT. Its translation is CASNQQGANTGELFF.

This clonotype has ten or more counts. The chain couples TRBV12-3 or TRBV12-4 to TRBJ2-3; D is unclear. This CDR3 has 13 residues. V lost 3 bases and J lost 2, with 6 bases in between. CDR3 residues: CASSLRHTDTQYF. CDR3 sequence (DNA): TGTGCCAGCAGTTTGCGACACACAGATACGCAGTATTTT.

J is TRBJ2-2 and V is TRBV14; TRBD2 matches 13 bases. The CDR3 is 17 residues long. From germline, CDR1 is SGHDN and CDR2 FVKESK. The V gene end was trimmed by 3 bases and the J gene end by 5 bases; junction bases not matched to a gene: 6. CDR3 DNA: TGTGCCAGCAGCCACCGATGGGGACTAGCGGGGACCGGGGAGCTGTTTTTT. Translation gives CASSHRWGLAGTGELFF.

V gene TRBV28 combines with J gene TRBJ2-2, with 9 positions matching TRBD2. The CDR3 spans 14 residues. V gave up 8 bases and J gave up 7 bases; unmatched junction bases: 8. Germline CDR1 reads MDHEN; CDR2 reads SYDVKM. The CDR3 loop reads CASQTSGTYGELFF. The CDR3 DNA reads TGTGCCAGCCAGACTAGCGGAACGTACGGGGAGCTGTTTTTT.

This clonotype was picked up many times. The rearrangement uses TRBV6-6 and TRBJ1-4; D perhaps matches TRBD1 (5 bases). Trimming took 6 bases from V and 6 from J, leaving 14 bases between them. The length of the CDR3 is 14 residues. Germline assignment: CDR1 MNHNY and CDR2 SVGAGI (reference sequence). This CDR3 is CASRGRAAHEKLFF. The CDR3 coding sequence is TGTGCCAGCAGGGGCAGGGCCGCCCATGAAAAACTGTTTTTT.